What follows describes a single T cell receptor (beta chain). Antigen unknown. This sample is part of a study of post-analysis software for immune sequencing data. The wider study: Multiple sclerosis in the patients followed relapsing-remitting, secondary progressive and progressive-relapsing courses. Study-wide findings and caveats: In multiple sclerosis, normalized Chao1 diversity was significantly below that of controls.

The TCR beta cDNA libraries carried unique molecular identifiers. TCRdb analysed the PCR reads with MiXCR anew, one entry per CDR3 protein. The table lists about 540,000 distinct CDR3 sequences, roughly 34% of them singletons. The sample taken for sequencing was blood. The receptor was derived from a girl aged 2-17 years with multiple sclerosis.

For the CDR3, the DNA is TGTGCCAGCAGTTGGGGAGGGATCTCCTACGAGCAGTACTTC. Translation: CASSWGGISYEQYF. The chain couples TRBV27 to TRBJ2-7, with 7 nucleotides matching TRBD2. This CDR3 has 14 residues. V lost 4 bases, J lost 0 bases, and 3 bases stayed unmatched. Germline values: CDR1 MNHEY, CDR2 SMNVEV (reference sequence).